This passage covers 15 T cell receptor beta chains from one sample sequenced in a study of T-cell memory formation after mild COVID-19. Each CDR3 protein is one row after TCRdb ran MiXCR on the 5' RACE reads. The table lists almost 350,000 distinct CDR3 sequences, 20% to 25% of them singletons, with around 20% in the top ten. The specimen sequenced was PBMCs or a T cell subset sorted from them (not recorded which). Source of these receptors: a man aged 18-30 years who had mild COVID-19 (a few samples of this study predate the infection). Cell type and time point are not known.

The CDR3 spells CASGREWDTEAFF. The CDR3, as DNA: TGTGCCAGCGGCCGGGAATGGGACACTGAAGCTTTCTTT. The V call is TRBV6-4, the J call TRBJ1-1, with D hard to call. Trimming removed 8 bases at V and 3 bases at J, with 13 bases between. In germline, CDR1 is MRHNA, CDR2 SNTAGT. The length of the CDR3 is 13 residues.

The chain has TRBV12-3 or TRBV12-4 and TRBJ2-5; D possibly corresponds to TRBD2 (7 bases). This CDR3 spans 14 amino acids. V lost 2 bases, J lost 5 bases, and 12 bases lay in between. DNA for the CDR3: TGTGCCAGCAGTTTAACAGGGAGGGAGGAGACCCAGTACTTC. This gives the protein CASSLTGREETQYF.

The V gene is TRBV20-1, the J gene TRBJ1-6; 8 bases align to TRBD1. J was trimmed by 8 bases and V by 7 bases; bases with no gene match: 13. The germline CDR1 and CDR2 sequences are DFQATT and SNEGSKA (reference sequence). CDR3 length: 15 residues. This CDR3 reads CSGQDRGAHDSPLHF. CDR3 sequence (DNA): TGCAGTGGCCAAGACAGGGGCGCCCACGATTCACCCCTCCACTTT.

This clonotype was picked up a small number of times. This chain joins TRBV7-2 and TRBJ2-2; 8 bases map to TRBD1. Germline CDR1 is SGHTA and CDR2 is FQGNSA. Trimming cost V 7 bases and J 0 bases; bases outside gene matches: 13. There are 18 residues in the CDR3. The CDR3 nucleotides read TGTGCCAGCAACGAAGGAGGGACAGGCGCTGCGAACACCGGGGAGCTGTTTTTT. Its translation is CASNEGGTGAANTGELFF.

CDR3 amino acids: CAITESNEQFF. In DNA form, the CDR3 reads TGTGCCATCACCGAGAGCAATGAGCAGTTCTTC. V is TRBV10-3 and J is TRBJ2-1; D not certain. Trimming took 7 bases from V and 6 from J, leaving 7 bases between them. CDR1 is ENHRY and CDR2 is SYGVKD in the germline V gene. CDR3 length: 11 residues.

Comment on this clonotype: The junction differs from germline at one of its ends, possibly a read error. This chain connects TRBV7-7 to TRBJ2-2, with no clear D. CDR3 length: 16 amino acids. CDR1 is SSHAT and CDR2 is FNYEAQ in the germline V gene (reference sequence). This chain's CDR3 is CASSRSAGSNTGELFF. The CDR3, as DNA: TGTGCTAGCAGCCGTTCCGCCGGGTCGAACACCGGGGAGCTGTTTTTT.

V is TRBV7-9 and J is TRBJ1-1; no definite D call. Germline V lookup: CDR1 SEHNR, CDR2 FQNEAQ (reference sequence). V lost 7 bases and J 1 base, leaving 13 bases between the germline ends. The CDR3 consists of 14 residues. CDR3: CASTRALENTEAFF. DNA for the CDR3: TGTGCCAGCACTCGGGCTTTAGAGAACACTGAAGCTTTCTTT.

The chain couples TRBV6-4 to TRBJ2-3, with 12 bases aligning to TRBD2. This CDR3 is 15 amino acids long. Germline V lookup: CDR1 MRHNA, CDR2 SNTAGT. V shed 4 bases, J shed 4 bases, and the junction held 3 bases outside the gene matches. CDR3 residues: CASSAGTSGPDTQYF. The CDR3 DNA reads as TGTGCCAGCAGTGCCGGGACTAGCGGGCCAGATACGCAGTATTTT.

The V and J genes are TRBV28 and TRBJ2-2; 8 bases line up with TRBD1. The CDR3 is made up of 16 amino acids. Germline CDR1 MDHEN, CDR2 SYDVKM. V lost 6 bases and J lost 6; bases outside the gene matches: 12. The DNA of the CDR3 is TGTGCCAGCAGGGGGACAGGATTCCCTATTGCCGGGGAGCTGTTTTTT. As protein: CASRGTGFPIAGELFF.

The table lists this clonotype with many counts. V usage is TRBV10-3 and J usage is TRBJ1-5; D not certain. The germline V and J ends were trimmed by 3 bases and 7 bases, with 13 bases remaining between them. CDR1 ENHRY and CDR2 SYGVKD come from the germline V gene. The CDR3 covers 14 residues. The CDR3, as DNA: TGTGCCATCAGTGACCGGCAGGACGGGCAGCCCCAGCATTTT. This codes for CAISDRQDGQPQHF.

CDR3 nucleotides: TGTGCCAGCAGCCCGATCCCCCGGGAGACCCAGTACTTC. Translation gives CASSPIPRETQYF. This chain uses TRBV7-9 with TRBJ2-5; D ambiguous. The germline CDR1 and CDR2 sequences are SEHNR and FQNEAQ (reference sequence). V dropped 5 bases and J dropped 5 bases, with 12 bases sitting between them. The CDR3 is 13 residues long.

As DNA, the CDR3 is TGCGCCAGCAGCTCCGGCGGGAGCGAGACCCAGTACTTC. Translated: CASSSGGSETQYF. The gene calls are TRBV5-1 and TRBJ2-5; 7 bases line up with TRBD2. The V and J ends lost 3 bases and 5 bases, in that order; junction bases with no gene match: 4. In germline, CDR1 is SGHRS, CDR2 YFSETQ. This CDR3 region has 13 residues.

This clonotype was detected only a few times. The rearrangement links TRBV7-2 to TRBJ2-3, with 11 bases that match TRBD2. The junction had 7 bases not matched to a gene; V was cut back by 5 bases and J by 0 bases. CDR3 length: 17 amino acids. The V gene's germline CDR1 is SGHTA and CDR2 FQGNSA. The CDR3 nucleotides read TGTGCCAGCAGCCCCGGACTAGCGGGCCCCAGCACAGATACGCAGTATTTT. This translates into CASSPGLAGPSTDTQYF. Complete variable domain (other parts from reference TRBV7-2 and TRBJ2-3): GAGVSQSPSNKVTEKGKDVELRCDPISGHTALYWYRQSLGQGLEFLIYFQGNSAPDKSGLPSDRFSAERTGGSVSTLTIQRTQQEDSAVYLCASSPGLAGPSTDTQYFGPGTRLTVL.

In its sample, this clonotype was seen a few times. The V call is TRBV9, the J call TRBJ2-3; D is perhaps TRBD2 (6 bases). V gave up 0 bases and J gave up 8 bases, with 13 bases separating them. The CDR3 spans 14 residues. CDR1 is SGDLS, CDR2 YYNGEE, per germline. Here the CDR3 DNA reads TGTGCCAGCAGCGTAGGAGCGGGCGTGGGTACGCAGTATTTT. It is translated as CASSVGAGVGTQYF.

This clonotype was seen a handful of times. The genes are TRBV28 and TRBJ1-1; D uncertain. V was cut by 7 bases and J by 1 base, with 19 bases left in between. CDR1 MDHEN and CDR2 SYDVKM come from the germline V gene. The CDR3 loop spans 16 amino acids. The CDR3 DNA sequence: TGTGCCAGCACTCTTGCCACGGGGAGACCGAACACTGAAGCTTTCTTT. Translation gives CASTLATGRPNTEAFF.